This T cell receptor (beta chain) derives from a study of T cells in Graves' hyperthyroidism and ophthalmopathy. Amplified TCR beta CDR3 regions came from RNA transcripts. TCR CDR3 regions were first amplified by RT-PCR with HTBI primers. MiXCR, run by TCRdb on the multiplex PCR reads, gives a single entry per CDR3 protein. The sample contains roughly 500,000 distinct CDR3 sequences, roughly a quarter of which appear only once. The germline V gene has CDR1 WNHNN and CDR2 SYGVQD (reference sequence). Germline trimming cut 5 bases from V and 6 bases from J; bases unmatched to any gene: 7. The CDR3 is made up of 14 amino acids.

The sequencing sample was made of blood. This receptor was taken from a woman aged 25 to 45 with Graves' ophthalmopathy. V and J are TRBV10-1 and TRBJ1-2; TRBD1 aligns across 9 bases. CDR3 nucleotides: TGCGCCAGCAGTCCAAGGACAGGGGCGGATGGCTACACCTTC. Protein product: CASSPRTGADGYTF.